These T cell receptor beta chains were read from a single sample in a study of spatial heterogeneity in lung cancer. TCRdb re-analysed the 5' RACE reads in MiXCR, keeping a single row per CDR3 protein. Of 24,000 or so distinct CDR3 sequences detected, 3.3% appear once; the ten largest clones hold under 35%. Specimen: PBMCs, collected at surgery. The receptors stem from a female donor with early-stage non-small cell lung cancer. The CDR3 runs from the conserved cysteine through the conserved F or W. D genes are given only for firm matches. Clone size appears in some rows only: once, few, many, or a class for an expanded clone.

size,V,D,length,J,DNA,CDR3
many,TRBV10-2,-,10,TRBJ2-7,TGCGCCAGCAGTGATGATGAGCAGTACTTC,CASSDDEQYF
few,TRBV28,TRBD2,17,TRBJ2-7,TGTGCCAGCAGCCCCCGAACTAGCGGGAGGTATGGCGACGAGCAGTACTTC,CASSPRTSGRYGDEQYF
many,TRBV7-6,-,19,TRBJ2-7,TGTGCCAGCAGCTTAGGGCCTAGATTACAGGGAAACAGCTCCTACGAGCAGTACTTC,CASSLGPRLQGNSSYEQYF
many,TRBV12-3/TRBV12-4,TRBD1,14,TRBJ1-5,TGTGCCAGCAGTGGGACAGGGGGGGATCAGCCCCAGCATTTT,CASSGTGGDQPQHF
many,TRBV5-1,-,16,TRBJ2-3,TGCGCCAGCAGCTTGGGGCCCAGGGTAGGCACAGATACGCAGTATTTT,CASSLGPRVGTDTQYF
many,TRBV18,-,16,TRBJ2-3,TGTGCCAGCTCACCACCGGCTGTCGTCCAAACAGATACGCAGTATTTT,CASSPPAVVQTDTQYF
medium-sized,TRBV4-1,TRBD1,15,TRBJ1-4,TGCGCCAGCAGACTTACAGGGGGCACTAATGAAAAACTGTTTTTT,CASRLTGGTNEKLFF
many,TRBV5-1,-,14,TRBJ2-3,TGCGCCAGCAGCGTACAGGGTCCGACAGATACGCAGTATTTT,CASSVQGPTDTQYF
many,TRBV20-1,-,15,TRBJ1-5,TGCAGTGCTAGAGAACTCGGCAGGAACAATCAGCCCCAGCATTTT,CSARELGRNNQPQHF
-,TRBV7-9,TRBD2,18,TRBJ2-5,TGTGCCAGCAGCTTAATCGTTCCAAAGCGGGAGGGCCTTGAGACCCAGTACTTC,CASSLIVPKREGLETQYF
many,TRBV5-1,-,15,TRBJ2-7,TGCGCCAGCAGCTACTTACCCGGGAGTGGGTACGAGCAGTACTTC,CASSYLPGSGYEQYF
many,TRBV7-8,-,14,TRBJ2-3,TGTGCCAGCAGCTTAGCGAGGGGACGCGGTACGCAGTATTTT,CASSLARGRGTQYF
medium-sized,TRBV5-1,-,15,TRBJ2-1,TGCGCCAGCAGCTTGTGGAACCTCGTGTCCGGTGAGCAGTTCTTC,CASSLWNLVSGEQFF
few,TRBV6-2/TRBV6-3,TRBD1,15,TRBJ2-7,TGTGCCAGCAATACGAAGTTAGGGGGCACCTACGAGCAGTACTTC,CASNTKLGGTYEQYF
many,TRBV28,TRBD2,15,TRBJ2-7,TGTGCCAGCAGTTTGATAGCGGGGGGATACTACGAGCAGTACTTC,CASSLIAGGYYEQYF
many,TRBV15,-,14,TRBJ1-6,TGTGCCACCAGCAGGGACACCTATAATTCACCCCTCCACTTT,CATSRDTYNSPLHF
many,TRBV10-3,-,15,TRBJ2-7,TGTGCCATCAGTCGAGGGGGGGTCGGGAGAGGCGAGCAGTACTTC,CAISRGGVGRGEQYF
few,TRBV11-2,TRBD2,16,TRBJ2-7,TGTGCCAGCAGCATACCTGAACGGGGGGGGACATACGAGCAGTACTTC,CASSIPERGGTYEQYF
many,TRBV20-1,-,14,TRBJ1-5,TGCAGTGCTAGAGATGTCCCGAGCAATCAGCCCCAGCATTTT,CSARDVPSNQPQHF
medium-sized,TRBV29-1,-,12,TRBJ2-1,TGCAGCGTTGAAACTACCTACAATGAGCAGTTCTTC,CSVETTYNEQFF
-,TRBV5-6,TRBD2,16,TRBJ2-5,TGTGCCAGCAGCTTGGGTCCTACTAGCGGGACCGAGACCCAGTACTTC,CASSLGPTSGTETQYF
-,TRBV6-4,-,13,TRBJ2-1,TGTGCCAGCAGTGACTCGAAGGTCAATGAGCAGTTCTTC,CASSDSKVNEQFF
many,TRBV18,-,15,TRBJ2-7,TGTGCCAGCTCACCACAGGTAGGGACTTCCTACGAGCAGTACTTC,CASSPQVGTSYEQYF
many,TRBV10-3,TRBD2,12,TRBJ2-7,TGTGCCTCGACGGGGGGTTCCTACGAGCAGTACTTC,CASTGGSYEQYF
many,TRBV28,TRBD2,16,TRBJ2-2,TGTGCCTGCGGGGGGGCTTTAGTTTGGAACACCGGGGAGCTGTTTTTT,CACGGALVWNTGELFF
many,TRBV2,-,11,TRBJ1-3,TGTGCCAGCAGTGGAAAGAGCACCATATATTTT,CASSGKSTIYF
-,TRBV7-4,-,16,TRBJ2-2,TGTGCCAGCAGCTTACTGGGCAACGTGAACACCGGGGAGCTGTTTTTT,CASSLLGNVNTGELFF
few,TRBV7-3,-,15,TRBJ2-6,TGTGCCAGCAGTTATAGTGTCTCTGGGGCCAACGTCCTGACTTTC,CASSYSVSGANVLTF
many,TRBV4-2,-,15,TRBJ2-7,TGTGCCAGCAGCCAAGATTCGGGCAAGTCCTACGAGCAGTACTTC,CASSQDSGKSYEQYF
many,TRBV5-1,TRBD2,16,TRBJ2-2,TGCGCCAGCACGGGACTAGCGGGATCAGGCACCGGGGAGCTGTTTTTT,CASTGLAGSGTGELFF